Here is one T cell receptor (beta chain) with its context. Its antigen remains unidentified. No base qualities exist here, and no much larger clone lies one base off it. The data belong to a study of T cell responses to AZD1222 COVID-19 vaccine (dated by TCRdb to about 2021). Concerning the study at large: TCR sequencing covered 233 trial participants: some 210 given two doses of AZD1222 and some 25 given two doses of MenACWY control vaccine. Enrollment into the trials was organized by age into subgroups of 18-55, 56-69 and 70-plus years, and those subgroups contained roughly 150, 30 and 60 TCR-sequenced participants, respectively.

There are 15 amino acids in the CDR3, from cysteine to phenylalanine inclusive. The retained sequence is limited to the CDR3, 45 bases, with the frame set at the first base. The trim is 1 base for V and 0 bases for J, with a gap of 7 bases between the germline ends. The CDR1 and CDR2 encoded by the germline V gene are SGHTA and FQGNSA. The CDR3 regions of human TCRbeta chains were analyzed by immunosequencing. On the study's bioinformatics: TCRs in the repertoires were compared against a reference library of SARS-CoV-2-specific TCRs that had been generated with the MIRA antigen-specificity platform. Breadth was defined as the fraction of unique TCRs that were SARS-CoV-2-associated. Depth was defined as the fraction of total T cells that were SARS-CoV-2-associated. Using the MIRA data, each spike-specific TCR was assigned both to the spike region to which the TCR was reactive and to a CD4 or CD8 class. Log10-transformed breadth and depth values were compared by one-way ANOVA with Sidak's multiple comparisons tests. The clones in this table, taken by TCRdb from immuneACCESS, are in-frame only. Not every clone is retained; where verified, under half of the shortfall comes from an unresolved V gene, and the cause of the rest is unknown. For V, J and clone size, that table is used; D and trimming come from the DNA. For this sample the table gives around 190,000 clones, of which approximately 94% were detected only once. 1.5% to 2% of the sample is in the top ten clones.

This specimen's time point label, per the study, means: about 28 days (+/-7) after the second vaccine dose. AZD1222 recipients whose second dose came at about 4 weeks and those whose second dose came at about 12 weeks were combined into one group, since spike-specific TCR depth and breadth did not differ between the two schedules. Vaccinee samples came from UK trials COV001 and COV002, including a single-blind randomized controlled phase 2/3 trial of AZD1222 (ChAdOx1 nCoV-19) in healthy adults. For TCRbeta chain sequencing, PBMC samples were collected from trial participants at day 0 and at day 28 after the second dose. Study-wide conclusions, independent of this receptor: Because no day 14 peak-response samples were available, repertoires were characterized only after the peak T cell response. The 56-69-year group was small, and its depth increase did not reach significance, likely because of low power. After two AZD1222 doses, both the breadth and the depth of spike-specific TCRs were significantly higher than at day 0 and than in MenACWY recipients. Participants were mostly white British and included more females than males, and it was suggested by the authors that clonal diversity may have been underestimated. Conclusions about previously exposed vaccinees were limited because only six AZD1222 recipients were SARS-CoV-2 seropositive at baseline. The whole spike protein was spanned by vaccine-associated CD4 TCRs, and dominant responses were seen in regions 160-218 and 743-854. Reportedly, close to half of the unique spike-specific TCRs recognized epitopes lying outside the regions that are mutated in the B.1.351 and B.1.1.7 variants.

The specimen comprised peripheral blood, sampled 28 days after the second AZD1222 dose. Recombination linked TRBV7-2 to TRBJ1-5; the D segment cannot be called with confidence. This clonotype was obtained from an adult who received the AZD1222 COVID-19 vaccine. The nucleotide sequence is given as TGTGCCAGCAGCTTAGTCCAACATAGCAATCAGCCCCAGCATTTT. It is translated as CASSLVQHSNQPQHF. This CDR3, with the reference TRBV7-2 and TRBJ1-5 proteins standing in past its ends, gives the full variable domain GAGVSQSPSNKVTEKGKDVELRCDPISGHTALYWYRQSLGQGLEFLIYFQGNSAPDKSGLPSDRFSAERTGGSVSTLTIQRTQQEDSAVYLCASSLVQHSNQPQHFGDGTRLSIL.